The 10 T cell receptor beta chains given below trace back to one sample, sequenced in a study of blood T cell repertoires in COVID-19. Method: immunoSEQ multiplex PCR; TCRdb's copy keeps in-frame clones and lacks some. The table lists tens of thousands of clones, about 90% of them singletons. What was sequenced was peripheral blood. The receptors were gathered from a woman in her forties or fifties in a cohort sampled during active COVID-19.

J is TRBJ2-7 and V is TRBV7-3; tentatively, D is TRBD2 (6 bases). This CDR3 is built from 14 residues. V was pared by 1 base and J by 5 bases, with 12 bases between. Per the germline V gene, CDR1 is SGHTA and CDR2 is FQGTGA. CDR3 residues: CASSLRGGDDEQYF. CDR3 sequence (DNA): TGTGCCAGCAGCTTAAGGGGCGGGGATGACGAGCAGTACTTC.

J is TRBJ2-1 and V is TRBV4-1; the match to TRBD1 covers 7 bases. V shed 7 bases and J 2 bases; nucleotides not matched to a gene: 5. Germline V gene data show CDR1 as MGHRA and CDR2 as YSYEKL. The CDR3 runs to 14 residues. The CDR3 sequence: CASTYGTAYNEQFF. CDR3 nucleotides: TGCGCCAGCACATACGGGACAGCCTACAATGAGCAGTTCTTC.

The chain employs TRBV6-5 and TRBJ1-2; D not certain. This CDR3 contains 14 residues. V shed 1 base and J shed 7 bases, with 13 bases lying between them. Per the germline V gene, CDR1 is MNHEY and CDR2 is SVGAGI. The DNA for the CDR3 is TGTGCCAGCAGTTACTTTAAGAAAGGAGGTGGCTACACCTTC. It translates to CASSYFKKGGGYTF.

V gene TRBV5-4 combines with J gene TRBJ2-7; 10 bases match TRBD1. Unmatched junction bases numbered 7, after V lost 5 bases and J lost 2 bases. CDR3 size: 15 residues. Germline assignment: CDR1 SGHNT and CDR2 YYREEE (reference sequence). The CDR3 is CASSQDRGVAYEQYF. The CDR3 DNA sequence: TGTGCCAGCAGTCAGGACAGGGGGGTCGCCTACGAGCAGTACTTC.

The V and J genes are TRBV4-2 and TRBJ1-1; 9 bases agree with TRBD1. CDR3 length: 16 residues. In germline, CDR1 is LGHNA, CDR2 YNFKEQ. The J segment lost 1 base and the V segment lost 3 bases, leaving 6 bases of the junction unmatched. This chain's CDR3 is CASSHPSDRGNTEAFF. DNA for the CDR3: TGTGCCAGCAGCCATCCCTCGGACAGGGGGAACACTGAAGCTTTCTTT.

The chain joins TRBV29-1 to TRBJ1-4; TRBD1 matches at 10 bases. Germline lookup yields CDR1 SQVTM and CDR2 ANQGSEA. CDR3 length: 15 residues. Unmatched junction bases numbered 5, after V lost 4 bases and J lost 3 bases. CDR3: CSVAGTGASNEKLFF. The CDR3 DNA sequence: TGCAGCGTTGCCGGGACAGGGGCGTCTAATGAAAAACTGTTTTTT.

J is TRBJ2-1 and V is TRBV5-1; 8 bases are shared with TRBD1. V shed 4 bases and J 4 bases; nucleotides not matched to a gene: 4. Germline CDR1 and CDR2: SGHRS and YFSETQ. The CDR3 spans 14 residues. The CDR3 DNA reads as TGCGCCAGCAGCATCGGGACAGGTTACAATGAGCAGTTCTTC. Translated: CASSIGTGYNEQFF.

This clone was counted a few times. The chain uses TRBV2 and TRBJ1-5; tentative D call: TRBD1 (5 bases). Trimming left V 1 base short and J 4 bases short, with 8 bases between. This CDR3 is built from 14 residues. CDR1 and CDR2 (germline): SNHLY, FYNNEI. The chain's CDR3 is CASSEEGFNQPQHF. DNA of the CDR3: TGTGCCAGCAGTGAAGAGGGGTTTAATCAGCCCCAGCATTTT. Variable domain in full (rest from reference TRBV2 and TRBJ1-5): EPEVTQTPSHQVTQMGQEVILRCVPISNHLYFYWYRQILGQKVEFLVSFYNNEISEKSEIFDDQFSVERPDGSNFTLKIRSTKLEDSAMYFCASSEEGFNQPQHFGDGTRLSIL.

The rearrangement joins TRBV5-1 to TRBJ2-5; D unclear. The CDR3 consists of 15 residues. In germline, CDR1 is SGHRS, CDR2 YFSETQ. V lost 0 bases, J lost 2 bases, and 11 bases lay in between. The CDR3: CASSLAWQLQETQYF. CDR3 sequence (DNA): TGCGCCAGCAGCTTGGCCTGGCAGTTACAAGAGACCCAGTACTTC.

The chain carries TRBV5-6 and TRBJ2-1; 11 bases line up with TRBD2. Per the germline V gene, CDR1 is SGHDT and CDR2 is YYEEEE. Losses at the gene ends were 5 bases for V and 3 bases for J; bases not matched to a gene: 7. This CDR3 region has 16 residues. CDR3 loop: CASSHGLAGFYNEQFF. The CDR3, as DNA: TGTGCCAGCAGTCACGGACTAGCGGGCTTCTACAATGAGCAGTTCTTC.